Listed below are T cell receptor beta chains from one sample, sequenced in a study of T cell repertoires in cytomegalovirus infection. Their antigens are not known. TCRdb re-called the reads with MiXCR, one entry per CDR3 protein. The sample includes almost 90,000 distinct CDR3 sequences, 29% of them seen just once. Sequenced material: CD8+ T cells from cultured PBMCs, taken from culture after CMV antigen stimulation. The receptors originated from a human donor in good health (CMV status not recorded). Some clones in this sample may be carry-over from other donors' samples. The CDR3 runs from the conserved cysteine through the conserved F or W. The D gene is left open where the match is weak. The size of a clone is reported for some rows only, either as once, few or many, or as a class for expanded clones.

-,TRBV27,-,TRBJ1-6,TGTGCCAGCAGTTTGCCCGCGGCACCCCTCCACTTT,CASSLPAAPLHF
-,TRBV7-8,many,TRBJ1-1,TGTGCCAGCAGCCAATCCTGGGCTGAAGCTTTCTTT,CASSQSWAEAFF
-,TRBV6-5,-,TRBJ2-1,TGTGCCAGCAGTTACTTATATGAGCAGTTCTTC,CASSYLYEQFF
-,TRBV29-1,few,TRBJ2-1,TGCAGCGTTGAACAAGGTAGTGATGAGCAGTTCTTC,CSVEQGSDEQFF
-,TRBV15,-,TRBJ2-7,TGTGCCACCAGCAGAGTGGCAGGGGGGGGAGAGCAGTACTTC,CATSRVAGGGEQYF
TRBD1,TRBV19,-,TRBJ2-7,TGTGCCAGTAGTATAGGGTGGACAGGTTCCTACGAGCAGTACTTC,CASSIGWTGSYEQYF
TRBD2,TRBV6-6,-,TRBJ2-1,TGTGCCAGCACCGGACTAGCGGGGACCTACCTATACAATGAGCAGTTCTTC,CASTGLAGTYLYNEQFF
-,TRBV7-2,many,TRBJ2-2,TGTGCCAGCAGCTTAGTTGTCGGGAACGCCGGGGAGCTGTTTTTT,CASSLVVGNAGELFF
TRBD1,TRBV19,-,TRBJ2-1,TGTGCCAGTAGTATCACAGGGGGTAGCTCCTACAATGAGCAGTTCTTC,CASSITGGSSYNEQFF
-,TRBV12-5,many,TRBJ2-3,TGTGCTAGTGAACAAGCGGGCACAGATACGCAGTATTTT,CASEQAGTDTQYF
-,TRBV20-1,-,TRBJ1-2,TGCAGTGCTCTGACGGGTCTGGGGGCTGTTGGCTACACCTTC,CSALTGLGAVGYTF
TRBD1,TRBV7-2,few,TRBJ1-1,TGTGCCAGCAGCTTAGATGGCGACAGGGCGGGCACTGAAGCTTTCTTT,CASSLDGDRAGTEAFF
-,TRBV12-3/TRBV12-4,-,TRBJ1-5,TGTGCCAGCAGTTTTGCGGTATATCAGCCCCAGCATTTT,CASSFAVYQPQHF
-,TRBV7-9,-,TRBJ2-3,TGTGCCAGCAGCTTCGGACAGACAGATACGCAGTATTTT,CASSFGQTDTQYF
-,TRBV7-9,few,TRBJ1-2,TGTGCCAGCAGCTTAATGACCGATAACTATGGCTACACCTTC,CASSLMTDNYGYTF
-,TRBV7-9,few,TRBJ2-5,TGTGCCAGCAGCTTATTAGGTCGGGGGCAGGGAAACCAAGAGACCCAGTACTTC,CASSLLGRGQGNQETQYF
TRBD2,TRBV4-2,-,TRBJ2-1,TGTGCCAGCAGCCAAGATCTGGCTAGCGGGGGGGCCCTCTTTTACAATGAGCAGTTCTTC,CASSQDLASGGALFYNEQFF
TRBD1,TRBV5-8,-,TRBJ1-2,TGTGCCAGCAGCGGGGACAGAGGTGGCTACACCTTC,CASSGDRGGYTF
-,TRBV19,-,TRBJ2-7,TGTGCCAGTAGTCCTGAGACAGGCCCCTACGAGCAGTACTTC,CASSPETGPYEQYF
-,TRBV7-8,-,TRBJ2-3,TGTGCCAGCAGTTCCAGGGTGGATACGCAGTATTTT,CASSSRVDTQYF
TRBD2,TRBV7-2,few,TRBJ2-7,TGTGCCAGCAGCTTAGGGTATCTACTAGCGGGGGAAGAGCAGTACTTC,CASSLGYLLAGEEQYF
-,TRBV10-3,many,TRBJ2-1,TGTGCCATCAGGGGGACACCTCCCTACAATGAGCAGTTCTTC,CAIRGTPPYNEQFF
-,TRBV6-4,-,TRBJ2-1,TGTGCCAGCAGAGCGGCCGGGATGAGTGAGCAGTTCTTC,CASRAAGMSEQFF
-,TRBV6-2/TRBV6-3,-,TRBJ2-5,TGTGCCAGCAGTTCCGACAAGGGTCGAGAGACCCAGTACTTC,CASSSDKGRETQYF
-,TRBV29-1,few,TRBJ1-1,TGCAGCGCCCTAAATGGGAACACTGAAGCTTTCTTT,CSALNGNTEAFF
-,TRBV7-8,few,TRBJ2-2,TGTGCCAGCAGCTTAGCGGGGTACACCGGGGAGCTGTTTTTT,CASSLAGYTGELFF
-,TRBV10-3,few,TRBJ1-6,TGTGCCATCAGTTATGACGGTTCCGAAAGCTCCTATAATTCACCCCTCCACTTT,CAISYDGSESSYNSPLHF